Listed below are T cell receptor beta chains from one sample, sequenced in a study of blood T cell repertoires in COVID-19. The repertoire was sequenced with immunoSEQ multiplex PCR; TCRdb's copy has only in-frame clones and lacks some. The data show about 40,000 clones, roughly 90% seen once. The source material was peripheral blood. The receptors shown here come from a human donor in a cohort sampled during active COVID-19. Both conserved end residues are part of each CDR3. A D gene is named only where the DNA matches it firmly. Clone size is shown for a subset of rows, as once, few, many or a class of expanded clone.

CDR3: CASSAGTSNPTYEQYF
DNA: TGTGCCAGCAGCGCCGGGACTAGCAACCCGACCTACGAGCAGTACTTC
size: .
D: TRBD2
J: TRBJ2-7
V: TRBV2

CDR3: CASTLAGTGIETQYF
DNA: TGTGCCAGCACCTTGGCCGGGACAGGGATAGAGACCCAGTACTTC
size: .
D: TRBD1
J: TRBJ2-5
V: TRBV11-2

CDR3: CASSKRTREQFF
DNA: TGTGCCAGCAGCAAGAGAACGAGGGAGCAGTTCTTC
size: .
D: .
J: TRBJ2-1
V: TRBV7-6

CDR3: CASKKTAANTEAFF
DNA: TGTGCTAGCAAGAAGACAGCCGCGAACACTGAAGCTTTCTTT
size: .
D: .
J: TRBJ1-1
V: TRBV9

CDR3: CAWRPGRVLGYTF
DNA: TGTGCCTGGAGGCCAGGGCGCGTCCTGGGCTACACCTTC
size: few
D: .
J: TRBJ1-2
V: TRBV30

CDR3: CASSLGSRTGGAENIQYF
DNA: TGCGCCAGCAGCTTGGGGTCGAGGACAGGGGGCGCCGAAAACATTCAGTACTTC
size: .
D: TRBD1
J: TRBJ2-4
V: TRBV5-1

CDR3: CASSDYGTGGTDTQYF
DNA: TGTGCCAGCAGTGATTACGGGACAGGGGGCACAGATACGCAGTATTTT
size: few
D: TRBD1
J: TRBJ2-3
V: TRBV3-1/TRBV3-2

CDR3: CASRTGGAYGYTF
DNA: TGTGCCAGCAGGACAGGGGGCGCCTATGGCTACACCTTC
size: .
D: TRBD1
J: TRBJ1-2
V: TRBV12-3/TRBV12-4

CDR3: CASSSRQGAYNEQFF
DNA: TGTGCCAGCAGCTCCCGACAGGGGGCTTACAATGAGCAGTTCTTC
size: .
D: TRBD1
J: TRBJ2-1
V: TRBV11-2

CDR3: CASRGTGYFGELFF
DNA: TGTGCCAGCAGGGGGACAGGGTACTTCGGGGAGCTGTTTTTT
size: .
D: TRBD1
J: TRBJ2-2
V: TRBV2

CDR3: CASSLPTGGARTGELFF
DNA: TGTGCCAGCAGCTTACCGACAGGGGGCGCTAGGACCGGGGAGCTGTTTTTT
size: .
D: TRBD1
J: TRBJ2-2
V: TRBV7-8

CDR3: CASSLGWTSDTQYF
DNA: TGCGCCAGCAGCTTGGGATGGACTTCCGATACGCAGTATTTT
size: once
D: .
J: TRBJ2-3
V: TRBV5-1

CDR3: CASSFLGASTNEKLFF
DNA: TGTGCCAGCAGTTTCCTGGGGGCTTCGACTAATGAAAAACTGTTTTTT
size: .
D: .
J: TRBJ1-4
V: TRBV27

CDR3: CASSEGTSAPWNEQFF
DNA: TGCGCCAGCAGTGAAGGGACTAGCGCTCCCTGGAATGAGCAGTTCTTC
size: .
D: TRBD2
J: TRBJ2-1
V: TRBV10-1

CDR3: CASSQDTVSWNEQFF
DNA: TGCGCCAGCAGCCAAGATACAGTGTCCTGGAATGAGCAGTTCTTC
size: .
D: .
J: TRBJ2-1
V: TRBV4-1

CDR3: CASSTSGVTGELFF
DNA: TGTGCCAGCAGTACCTCGGGAGTTACCGGGGAGCTGTTTTTT
size: .
D: .
J: TRBJ2-2
V: TRBV2

CDR3: CASSLGTGAYEQYF
DNA: TGTGCCAGCAGCTTAGGGACAGGGGCCTACGAGCAGTACTTC
size: .
D: TRBD1
J: TRBJ2-7
V: TRBV11-2

CDR3: CASSLDPLAGGYF
DNA: TGTGCCAGCAGCTTAGATCCCCTAGCGGGGGGCTACTTC
size: few
D: TRBD2
J: TRBJ2-5
V: TRBV11-2

CDR3: CASSEHGAEAFF
DNA: TGTGCCAGCAGTGAACACGGTGCTGAAGCTTTCTTT
size: .
D: .
J: TRBJ1-1
V: TRBV2

CDR3: CASSRSRRHDVHEQYF
DNA: TGTGCCAGCAGCAGAAGCCGACGACATGACGTCCACGAGCAGTACTTC
size: .
D: .
J: TRBJ2-7
V: TRBV2

CDR3: CASSSPQAGVSYEQYF
DNA: TGCGCCAGCAGTTCCCCTCAAGCAGGGGTTTCCTACGAGCAGTACTTC
size: once
D: .
J: TRBJ2-7
V: TRBV5-1

CDR3: CASTRHGTADNADTQYF
DNA: TGCGCCAGCACCCGGCATGGGACTGCTGATAATGCAGATACGCAGTATTTT
size: .
D: .
J: TRBJ2-3
V: TRBV23-1

CDR3: CASSEARVGSTEAFF
DNA: TGTGCCAGCAGTGAAGCGCGGGTCGGCAGCACTGAAGCTTTCTTT
size: .
D: .
J: TRBJ1-1
V: TRBV2

CDR3: CASSQSPGRSGNTIYF
DNA: TGTGCCAGCAGCCAATCGCCAGGGCGGAGTGGAAACACCATATATTTT
size: .
D: .
J: TRBJ1-3
V: TRBV3-1/TRBV3-2

CDR3: CASISQGDTGELFF
DNA: TGTGCCAGCATATCGCAGGGGGACACCGGGGAGCTGTTTTTT
size: .
D: TRBD1
J: TRBJ2-2
V: TRBV2

CDR3: CASSAAGAVGTQYF
DNA: TGTGCCAGCAGCGCCGCGGGGGCTGTGGGGACCCAGTACTTC
size: .
D: .
J: TRBJ2-5
V: TRBV7-9

CDR3: CASSLMAGMNTEAFF
DNA: TGTGCCAGCAGCTTAATGGCAGGCATGAACACTGAAGCTTTCTTT
size: .
D: .
J: TRBJ1-1
V: TRBV11-1

CDR3: CASSSGTGSYEQYF
DNA: TGCGCCAGCAGCTCCGGGACAGGCTCCTACGAGCAGTACTTC
size: .
D: TRBD1
J: TRBJ2-7
V: TRBV5-1

CDR3: CASSENWTDQPQHF
DNA: TGTGCCAGCAGTGAAAATTGGACAGATCAGCCCCAGCATTTT
size: .
D: .
J: TRBJ1-5
V: TRBV2

CDR3: CSVEVQGVMETQYF
DNA: TGCAGCGTTGAAGTCCAGGGGGTTATGGAGACCCAGTACTTC
size: .
D: TRBD1
J: TRBJ2-5
V: TRBV29-1

CDR3: CASSLRTENYGYTF
DNA: TGTGCCAGCAGCCTACGGACAGAAAACTATGGCTACACCTTC
size: .
D: .
J: TRBJ1-2
V: TRBV5-4

CDR3: CASSPPGGGAKETQYF
DNA: TGTGCCAGCTCACCACCGGGTGGGGGGGCGAAAGAGACCCAGTACTTC
size: .
D: .
J: TRBJ2-5
V: TRBV18

CDR3: CASSQGVGLALETQYF
DNA: TGTGCCAGCAGCCAAGGAGTCGGGCTAGCCCTTGAGACCCAGTACTTC
size: once
D: .
J: TRBJ2-5
V: TRBV14

CDR3: CATSDLPLVAGQETQYF
DNA: TGTGCCACCAGTGATTTGCCTCTCGTGGCAGGTCAAGAGACCCAGTACTTC
size: .
D: .
J: TRBJ2-5
V: TRBV24-1

CDR3: CATSRDWGLNSPLHF
DNA: TGTGCCACCAGCAGAGATTGGGGACTGAATTCACCCCTCCACTTT
size: .
D: .
J: TRBJ1-6
V: TRBV15

CDR3: CASSLGGQGDHTQYF
DNA: TGTGCCAGCAGCTTGGGGGGCCAGGGGGATCATACGCAGTATTTT
size: .
D: TRBD1
J: TRBJ2-3
V: TRBV5-4

CDR3: CASSPRGLRKEQFF
DNA: TGTGCCAGCAGCCCTAGGGGGCTCCGAAAGGAGCAGTTCTTC
size: .
D: TRBD1
J: TRBJ2-1
V: TRBV27

CDR3: CASSPSGTPTDTQYF
DNA: TGTGCCAGCAGCCCGTCCGGGACACCAACAGATACGCAGTATTTT
size: .
D: .
J: TRBJ2-3
V: TRBV3-1/TRBV3-2

CDR3: CASRYSGGSYEQYF
DNA: TGTGCCAGCAGATACTCCGGTGGCTCCTACGAGCAGTACTTC
size: .
D: .
J: TRBJ2-7
V: TRBV6-5

CDR3: CASGRENTEAFF
DNA: TGTGCCAGCGGACGGGAAAACACTGAAGCTTTCTTT
size: once
D: .
J: TRBJ1-1
V: TRBV27

CDR3: CASSGAGETQYF
DNA: TGCGCCAGCAGCGGTGCCGGGGAGACCCAGTACTTC
size: once
D: .
J: TRBJ2-5
V: TRBV5-1

CDR3: CASSPAGTYEQYF
DNA: TGTGCCAGCAGCCCGGCGGGTACCTACGAGCAGTACTTC
size: .
D: .
J: TRBJ2-7
V: TRBV12-3/TRBV12-4

CDR3: CASSLDSGTDTQYF
DNA: TGTGCCAGCAGCTTAGACTCAGGCACAGATACGCAGTATTTT
size: .
D: .
J: TRBJ2-3
V: TRBV11-2

CDR3: CASSESVRGLNEQFF
DNA: TGCGCCAGCAGTGAGTCGGTCAGGGGGCTTAATGAGCAGTTCTTC
size: .
D: TRBD1
J: TRBJ2-1
V: TRBV10-1

CDR3: CAISESPQGPQETQYF
DNA: TGTGCCATCAGTGAGTCTCCCCAGGGGCCTCAAGAGACCCAGTACTTC
size: .
D: .
J: TRBJ2-5
V: TRBV10-3

CDR3: CASSFSTDTQYF
DNA: TGTGCCAGCAGCTTCAGCACAGATACGCAGTATTTT
size: .
D: .
J: TRBJ2-3
V: TRBV12-3/TRBV12-4

CDR3: CASSFRGADEQFF
DNA: TGTGCCAGCAGCTTTCGAGGAGCCGATGAGCAGTTCTTC
size: once
D: .
J: TRBJ2-1
V: TRBV3-1/TRBV3-2

CDR3: CASSVAGAGASTDTQYF
DNA: TGTGCCAGCAGCGTAGCGGGCGCGGGGGCTAGCACAGATACGCAGTATTTT
size: once
D: .
J: TRBJ2-3
V: TRBV9

CDR3: CATTGGSEQYF
DNA: TGTGCCACCACAGGGGGCAGTGAGCAGTACTTC
size: once
D: TRBD1
J: TRBJ2-7
V: TRBV2

CDR3: CASSIGSRGRITEAFF
DNA: TGTGCCAGTAGTATAGGCAGCAGGGGGCGAATCACTGAAGCTTTCTTT
size: few
D: TRBD1
J: TRBJ1-1
V: TRBV19

CDR3: CASSLVSGDGYTF
DNA: TGCGCCAGCAGCTTGGTTTCAGGGGATGGCTACACCTTC
size: .
D: .
J: TRBJ1-2
V: TRBV5-1

CDR3: CASGGGLQGGKNEQFF
DNA: TGTGCCAGTGGGGGAGGCCTGCAGGGGGGCAAAAATGAGCAGTTCTTC
size: .
D: .
J: TRBJ2-1
V: TRBV19

CDR3: CASSPGGDRLYEQYF
DNA: TGTGCCAGCAGCCCCGGAGGGGACCGACTCTACGAGCAGTACTTC
size: few
D: .
J: TRBJ2-7
V: TRBV5-4

CDR3: CASRDSPTQYF
DNA: TGTGCCAGCAGAGACAGCCCGACCCAGTACTTC
size: .
D: .
J: TRBJ2-5
V: TRBV2

CDR3: CASSSGSAGNTIYF
DNA: TGTGCCAGTAGCTCAGGGTCAGCTGGAAACACCATATATTTT
size: few
D: .
J: TRBJ1-3
V: TRBV19

CDR3: CASSLWMPGGYSNQPQHF
DNA: TGTGCCAGCAGCTTGTGGATGCCAGGGGGTTATAGCAATCAGCCCCAGCATTTT
size: .
D: TRBD1
J: TRBJ1-5
V: TRBV7-8

CDR3: CASSLSYSTGELFF
DNA: TGCGCCAGCAGCCTCTCATACTCCACCGGGGAGCTGTTTTTT
size: .
D: .
J: TRBJ2-2
V: TRBV4-1

CDR3: CASKVRGTLAFRAEAFF
DNA: TGTGCCAGCAAAGTGAGAGGGACACTTGCCTTTAGGGCTGAAGCTTTCTTT
size: few
D: .
J: TRBJ1-1
V: TRBV2

CDR3: CASTDSGDYEQYF
DNA: TGCGCCAGCACCGACTCGGGGGACTACGAGCAGTACTTC
size: .
D: .
J: TRBJ2-7
V: TRBV5-1

CDR3: CASSATSGTALEAFF
DNA: TGCGCCAGCAGCGCCACATCCGGGACAGCCCTTGAAGCTTTCTTT
size: few
D: TRBD1
J: TRBJ1-1
V: TRBV5-1